This paragraph covers one TCR beta chain sequence. Antigen unknown. The assay ran at deep level. TCRdb keeps only in-frame clones here, not all; method: immunoSEQ multiplex PCR. Here the sample spans approximately 640,000 clones, about two thirds being singletons. This entry belongs to a study of shared clonotypes between healthy human individuals. Whole-study findings and limits: Incomplete sequencing of sorted subsets was indicated by rarefaction despite large depth.

CDR1 and CDR2 from the germline V gene are SGHAT and FQNNGV. Between the trimmed V and J ends, which lost 1 base and 4 bases, there was a span of 16 bases. The CDR3 is 16 amino acids. This TCR was sampled from a woman in her 30s in good health. The chain couples TRBV11-2 to TRBJ2-5; D unresolved. Sequenced input: memory CD4+ T cells sorted from blood. Indicated subset: CD45RA-negative fraction. CDR3 sequence (DNA): TGTGCCAGCAGCTTAGTATCCGGGTTGGTCGGAGAGACCCAGTACTTC. The encoded protein is CASSLVSGLVGETQYF.